This T cell receptor beta chain was recovered during a study of cytomegalovirus exposure and HLA in healthy donors. Study-level points and caveats: In an earlier analysis, most TCR beta V segments were productive about 87% or about 30% of the time. Overall, roughly 160 TCR beta chains were annotated as cytomegalovirus-associated.

13 Jbeta primers and 60 Vbeta primers were used for the PCR. Using immunoSEQ multiplex PCR, the repertoire was profiled, and TCRdb retains in-frame clones only, with some absent. Here the sample spans some 170,000 clones, about 69% being singletons. In regard to this clone: Its antigen is currently unknown.

CMV serostatus was not recorded for this donor. The germline gives CDR1 SGHTA, CDR2 FQGTGA. There are 14 residues in the CDR3. Trimming cost V 10 bases and J 5 bases; bases outside gene matches: 12. What was sequenced was PBMCs. J is TRBJ1-2 and V is TRBV7-3, with 8 bases that match TRBD1. The TCR was taken from a human donor in good health. The CDR3, as DNA: TGTGCCATCCCGACCCCGACAGGGGCTTATGGCTACACCTTC. It specifies CAIPTPTGAYGYTF.